This record concerns one T cell receptor beta chain sequence. This clone occurred a few times. What antigen it recognizes has not been identified. No base qualities exist here, and no much larger clone lies one base off it. This sample was taken from a study of T cell clones after liver transplantation (dated by TCRdb to between 2018 and 2021). A note on the overall study: The samples were obtained from ITN030ST, a randomized trial that attempted immunosuppression withdrawal within 2 years after liver transplantation. Donor-reactive T cell clones were identified by TCRbeta sequencing following a pre-transplant mixed lymphocyte reaction and were subsequently tracked in post-transplant blood. As an antigen-independent comparator for donor-reactive sequences, third party-reactive TCRbeta sequences were also identified from pre-transplant MLRs. Three of the eight recipients were HCV-positive; the others were transplanted for non-autoimmune, non-viral indications. Subjects received no induction therapy and standard immunosuppression until randomization at 12-24 months post-transplant. To count as tolerant, a recipient had to stay completely off immunosuppression for at least one year without liver enzymes climbing beyond twice the upper limit of normal. Blood samples were collected pre-transplant, pre-randomization before withdrawal, and post-randomization after either full withdrawal or failed withdrawal. A cohort of 8 liver transplant recipients was studied, of whom 3 were classified as tolerant and 5 as non-tolerant.

High-throughput TCRbeta CDR3 sequencing of frozen genomic DNA was performed by immunoSEQ, with PCR amplification, mapping, bias correction and internal controls included. The paper's data handling went like this. Productive rearrangements were kept, and unique TCRbeta sequences were defined by CDR3 nucleotide sequence plus V and J gene. Donor-reactive sequences required at least 5-fold expansion in CFSE-low cells versus unstimulated pre-transplant cells and at least 0.01% frequency. Minimum frequency thresholds were set for each subject on the basis of the unstimulated sample with the lowest template count, so that a detection power of at least 90% was ensured. Repertoire turnover was measured by Jensen-Shannon divergence between the top 1000 TCRbeta sequences post- and pre-transplant. Two-sided Fisher's exact tests were used to test for changes in how often donor-reactive sequences were detected. What TCRdb holds here is the immuneACCESS table cut down to in-frame rearrangements. Part of the clones is not present; checked against another copy, under half of the missing clones reflect an unresolved V gene, and the others are unexplained. The V and J calls and clone size come from that table; D and trimming were worked out from the DNA. The sample data list about 80,000 clones, and roughly 82% of these were observed just once. Together, the top ten hold approximately 0.47% of the sample.

Paper-wide results and their limitations: Because allograft tissue specimens were not available, migration of donor-reactive T cells into the graft, rather than deletion, may have occurred. When repertoire turnover was accounted for, significantly reduced detection of donor-reactive sequences was found in 7 of 8 subjects for CD4 and in 8 of 8 subjects for CD8. The conclusions were considered preliminary, being limited by small, heterogeneous patient numbers and non-standardized post-transplant time points. Low numbers of available donor cells limited the measurable donor-reactive repertoire in a couple of subjects. In most of the 8 subjects, regardless of tolerance or HCV status, circulating donor-reactive CD4 TCRbeta sequences dropped significantly post-transplant. A greater decline was seen for donor-reactive sequences than for third party-reactive sequences, suggesting partial antigen-specific deletion unrelated to withdrawal success.

The germline V gene sets CDR1 to MNHNS and CDR2 to SASEGT. The CDR3 starts with the cysteine, ends with the phenylalanine, and has 13 residues. The entry retains the CDR3 DNA only, 39 bases that are in frame from base 1. The V and J ends are trimmed by 4 bases and 4 bases, leaving 10 bases between them. Unstimulated PBMCs, after thawing, were stained for CD3, CD4 and CD8 and then FACS-sorted into CD3+CD4+ and CD3+CD8+ populations. All 8 studied subjects were randomized to immunosuppression withdrawal. The Qiagen DNeasy Blood and Tissue Kit was used to isolate genomic DNA. The source was CD4+ T cells from blood, collected 45 to 46 months after liver transplant. This clonotype was obtained from a human patient who received a liver transplant. Some T cells seen after a transplant may have their origin in the graft donor. The chain joins TRBV6-1 to TRBJ1-2; the D gene cannot be named for sure. The nucleotide sequence is given as TGTGCCAGCAGTGGGCGACTGGGCTATGGCTACACCTTC. It encodes CASSGRLGYGYTF.